What follows are 6 T cell receptor beta chains derived from one specimen sequenced in a study of control samples from healthy donors and cancer patients. The assay was immunoSEQ multiplex PCR, and TCRdb's table has in-frame clones only and misses some. The data hold tens of thousands of clones, with roughly 90% observed a single time. Sequencing was carried out using blood. All receptors derive from a woman aged 45-60 years in good health.

The chain combines TRBV28 with TRBJ2-5; D is undetermined. V lost 5 bases and J lost 5, with 12 bases in between. Germline CDR1 MDHEN, CDR2 SYDVKM. CDR3 length equals 13 residues. The DNA for the CDR3 is TGTGCCAGCAGTCGCAGGAGCCCGGAGACCCAGTACTTC. Translation gives CASSRRSPETQYF.

There are a few counts of this clone. This chain joins TRBV29-1 and TRBJ2-5; TRBD2 matches 9 bases. Losses at the gene ends were 6 bases for V and 4 bases for J; bases not matched to a gene: 6. Looked up from germline, CDR1 is SQVTM and CDR2 is ANQGSEA. This CDR3 has 13 residues. The CDR3 reads CSVPSGIRETQYF. The CDR3 coding sequence is TGCAGCGTGCCTAGCGGGATAAGAGAGACCCAGTACTTC.

The chain recombines TRBV5-6 with TRBJ2-5; a weak D match, TRBD2 (5 bases). Trimming took 4 bases from V and 1 from J, leaving 8 bases between them. This CDR3 is 13 amino acids long. Per germline, CDR1 SGHDT and CDR2 YYEEEE. The CDR3 spells CASSVDFQETQYF. Written as DNA, the CDR3 is TGTGCCAGCAGCGTGGACTTCCAAGAGACCCAGTACTTC.

This chain connects TRBV11-2 to TRBJ2-2; TRBD2 agrees at 12 bases. This CDR3 has 15 amino acids. CDR1 and CDR2 from the germline V gene are SGHAT and FQNNGV. The junction had 4 bases not matched to a gene; V was cut back by 5 bases and J by 6 bases. The DNA of the CDR3 is TGTGCCAGCAGCGTACCTAGCGGGAGGGCCGGGGAGCTGTTTTTT. Amino acid sequence: CASSVPSGRAGELFF. The variable domain in full, with the rest retrieved from reference TRBV11-2 and TRBJ2-2, is EAGVAQSPRYKIIEKRQSVAFWCNPISGHATLYWYQQILGQGPKLLIQFQNNGVVDDSQLPKDRFSAERLKGVDSTLKIQPAKLEDSAVYLCASSVPSGRAGELFFGEGSRLTVL.

The DNA for the CDR3 is TGTGCCAGCAGCCCCGGAGCTCCAGATACGCAGTATTTT. Protein sequence: CASSPGAPDTQYF. The rearrangement joins TRBV7-9 to TRBJ2-3; no clear D gene. This CDR3 comprises 13 residues. Trimming stripped 5 bases from V and 4 bases from J, with 10 bases between. The germline V gene encodes CDR1 SEHNR and CDR2 FQNEAQ (reference sequence).

The genes are TRBV15 and TRBJ2-1; tentatively, D is TRBD1 (5 bases). This CDR3 is 15 amino acids long. The germline V gene has CDR1 LNHNV and CDR2 YYDKDF (reference sequence). The V gene lost 0 bases and the J gene lost 9 bases, with 15 bases spanning the gap. The CDR3 reads CATSRDLAGSTEQFF. The DNA for the CDR3 is TGTGCCACCAGCAGAGACTTGGCAGGGTCGACTGAGCAGTTCTTC.